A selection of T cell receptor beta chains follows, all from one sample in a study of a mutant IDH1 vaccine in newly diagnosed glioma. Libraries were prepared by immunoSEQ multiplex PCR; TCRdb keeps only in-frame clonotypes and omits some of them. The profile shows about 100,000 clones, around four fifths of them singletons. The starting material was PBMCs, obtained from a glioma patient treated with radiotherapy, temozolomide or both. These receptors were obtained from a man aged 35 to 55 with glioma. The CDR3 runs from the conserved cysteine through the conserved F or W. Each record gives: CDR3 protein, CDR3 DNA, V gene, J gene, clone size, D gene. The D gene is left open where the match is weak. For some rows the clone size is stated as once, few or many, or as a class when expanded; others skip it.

CASSLVGGRFPQETQYF	TGTGCCAGCAGCTTAGTCGGCGGGAGATTCCCACAAGAGACCCAGTACTTC	TRBV7-2	TRBJ2-5	NA	TRBD2
CASSSGLAGGTSTDTQYF	TGCGCCAGCAGCTCGGGACTAGCGGGAGGCACCTCCACAGATACGCAGTATTTT	TRBV5-1	TRBJ2-3	once	TRBD2
CASSLEGTALRAFF	TGCGCCAGCAGCTTGGAAGGGACGGCGCTGAGAGCTTTCTTT	TRBV5-1	TRBJ1-1	NA	NA
CASSPGLAEQYF	TGTGCCAGCTCACCTGGACTCGCTGAGCAGTACTTC	TRBV18	TRBJ2-7	few	NA
CASSLGGLSRETQYF	TGTGCCAGCAGTTTGGGGGGACTTTCCAGAGAGACCCAGTACTTC	TRBV28	TRBJ2-5	NA	NA
CASSRQGEAKQFF	TGTGCCAGCAGCCGACAGGGGGAGGCTAAGCAGTTCTTC	TRBV2	TRBJ2-1	NA	TRBD1
CATSIGTSGRGTDTQYF	TGTGCCACCAGTATCGGGACTAGCGGGAGAGGAACAGATACGCAGTATTTT	TRBV15	TRBJ2-3	NA	TRBD2
CASRGPGAETQYF	TGTGCCAGCAGGGGTCCCGGGGCGGAGACCCAGTACTTC	TRBV28	TRBJ2-5	NA	NA
CASSPPGQGNYGYTF	TGTGCCAGCAGCCCACCGGGACAGGGTAACTATGGCTACACCTTC	TRBV7-9	TRBJ1-2	NA	TRBD1
CASSPPSASNYGYTF	TGTGCCAGCTCACCACCGTCAGCCTCTAACTATGGCTACACCTTC	TRBV18	TRBJ1-2	NA	NA
CATMPGQLYEQYF	TGTGCCACCATGCCGGGACAGCTCTACGAGCAGTACTTC	TRBV10-3	TRBJ2-7	NA	TRBD1
CASSGPLLPYEQYF	TGTGCCAGCTCGGGGCCCCTACTGCCCTACGAGCAGTACTTC	TRBV7-9	TRBJ2-7	NA	NA
CASPSGAGVGELFF	TGTGCCAGCCCCAGTGGGGCCGGGGTCGGGGAGCTGTTTTTT	TRBV7-9	TRBJ2-2	NA	NA
CASSAGQVPYEQYF	TGTGCCAGCAGCGCGGGGCAGGTCCCCTACGAGCAGTACTTC	TRBV9	TRBJ2-7	NA	NA
CASSFRIETQYF	TGTGCCAGCAGCTTCAGGATCGAGACCCAGTACTTC	TRBV7-2	TRBJ2-5	NA	NA
CASSLAVNPREQYF	TGTGCCAGCAGCTTAGCAGTTAACCCGCGGGAGCAGTACTTC	TRBV7-2	TRBJ2-7	NA	NA
CASGRDARRQVF	TGTGCTAGTGGCCGGGACGCCCGGCGGCAGGTCTTC	TRBV12-5	TRBJ2-7	NA	NA
CASSFLRDSPVDEQFF	TGTGCCAGCAGCTTCCTGAGGGACTCGCCTGTCGATGAGCAGTTCTTC	TRBV7-2	TRBJ2-1	NA	NA
CASSTGTGAQETQYF	TGTGCCAGCAGCACCGGGACAGGGGCCCAAGAGACCCAGTACTTC	TRBV5-1	TRBJ2-5	once	TRBD1
CASSSPTSGKAQETQYF	TGTGCCAGCAGCTCTCCGACTAGCGGGAAGGCCCAAGAGACCCAGTACTTC	TRBV12-1	TRBJ2-5	NA	NA
CASARDRLLSSYNEQFF	TGCGCCAGCGCCCGGGACAGACTGCTCAGCTCCTACAATGAGCAGTTCTTC	TRBV10-1	TRBJ2-1	NA	TRBD1
CASSYGTRKETQYF	TGCGCCAGCAGCTACGGGACTAGAAAAGAGACCCAGTACTTC	TRBV5-1	TRBJ2-5	NA	TRBD2
CASSGTGELFF	TGTGCCAGCAGCGGCACCGGGGAGCTGTTTTTT	TRBV13	TRBJ2-2	NA	NA
CAISAPLARGGDTQYF	TGTGCCATCAGTGCCCCTCTAGCGCGGGGAGGAGATACGCAGTATTTT	TRBV10-3	TRBJ2-3	NA	NA
CASRMDTALPSEQYF	TGTGCCAGCAGGATGGACACTGCCCTTCCCTCCGAGCAGTACTTC	TRBV2	TRBJ2-7	NA	NA
CASSIGDRGLGNQPQHF	TGTGCCAGTAGTATCGGGGACAGGGGGTTGGGCAATCAGCCCCAGCATTTT	TRBV19	TRBJ1-5	NA	TRBD1
CASSSPAGAYEQYF	TGTGCCAGCAGCTCTCCAGCGGGAGCCTACGAGCAGTACTTC	TRBV11-3	TRBJ2-7	NA	TRBD2
CASSLDTGQGQAFF	TGTGCCAGCAGCTTGGACACCGGACAGGGGCAAGCTTTCTTT	TRBV7-9	TRBJ1-1	NA	TRBD1
CASSDSNTDTQYF	TGTGCCAGCAGTGACTCTAACACAGATACGCAGTATTTT	TRBV6-4	TRBJ2-3	NA	NA